Listed here are 2 T cell receptor beta chains from one sample, sequenced in a study of T cell clonality in common variable immunodeficiency. The data were produced by immunoSEQ multiplex PCR, yet TCRdb's version contains in-frame clones alone and is incomplete. The repertoire consists of 50,000 to 65,000 clones, none detected only once. Specimen: peripheral blood mononuclear cells. The receptor set was obtained from a person aged 18-70 years in good health.

This clone appeared many times. The read gets to within 3 residues of the CDR3 end, and the germline J gene fills in the rest. The gene calls are TRBV18 and TRBJ2-2, with D perhaps TRBD2 (5 bases). Per the germline V gene, CDR1 is KGHSH and CDR2 is LQKENI. V lost 6 bases to trimming and J lost 0 bases, with 14 bases between them. The CDR3 extends over 16 amino acids. The sequenced part of the CDR3 DNA is TGTGCCAGCTCGTTTCAACGGGGAACGAACACCGGGGAG. This codes for CASSFQRGTNTGE. The entire CDR3 protein is CASSFQRGTNTGELFF.

In this sample, this clone turned up many times. The read ends 3 residues early relative to the CDR3; the germline J gene fills the gap. The V call is TRBV19, the J call TRBJ2-5; maybe TRBD2 (5 bases). This CDR3 has 14 residues. V lost 1 base, J lost 1 base, and 7 bases lay in between. Per the germline V gene, CDR1 is LNHDA and CDR2 is SQIVND (reference sequence). This CDR3 is CASSIGTSQETQYF. Partial CDR3 DNA: TGTGCCAGTAGTATAGGAACTAGCCAAGAGACC.